This T cell receptor (beta chain) stems from a study of T cells in localized non-small cell lung cancer. Sequenced by immunoSEQ multiplex PCR; TCRdb stores in-frame clones only, minus some. The sample includes 40,000 to 65,000 clones, approximately 80% of them seen just once. The CDR3 covers 15 residues. The V segment lost 8 bases and the J segment 7 bases; nucleotides outside the gene matches: 9. Germline loops: CDR1 LNHDA, CDR2 SQIVND (reference sequence). The chain couples TRBV19 to TRBJ2-2; the match to TRBD1 covers 11 bases. This specimen consisted of peripheral blood mononuclear cells, obtained before any cancer treatment. The sequence was obtained from a man aged 35 to 70 with stage III lung adenocarcinoma. CDR3: CASWVGQGAIGELFF. CDR3 bases: TGTGCCAGTTGGGTCGGACAGGGGGCCATCGGGGAGCTGTTTTTT.